The 6 T cell receptor beta chains given below trace back to one sample, sequenced in a study of monozygotic twins with inflammatory bowel disease (dated by TCRdb to between 2018 and 2021). The library relied on 5' RACE. The sequencing machine was an Illumina HiSeq 2500. After TCRdb reprocessed the reads, each CDR3 protein sequence was kept as one row, without DNA. This specimen's table enumerates hundreds of thousands of distinct CDR3 sequences. The leading ten clones occupy approximately 2.4% of the sample. The specimen was blood. The origin of the receptors is a human donor with ulcerative colitis or Crohn's disease, or a healthy co-twin of an affected twin (not recorded which).

V and J are TRBV5-1 and TRBJ1-2; with no DNA, the TCRdb D assignment of TRBD1 cannot be verified. Germline V gives CDR1 SGHRS, CDR2 YFSETQ. The CDR3 contains 16 residues. This CDR3 reads CASTPGGAGAYYGYTF.

The V and J genes are TRBV5-1 and TRBJ2-7; absent DNA, TCRdb's TRBD2 call cannot be checked. The CDR3 runs to 14 residues. Germline V gives CDR1 SGHRS, CDR2 YFSETQ. The CDR3 reads CASRPGLAPFEQYF.

The J gene is TRBJ2-5, the V gene TRBV14; TCRdb reports TRBD2, a call that lacks DNA to check it against. In germline, CDR1 is SGHDN, CDR2 FVKESK. This CDR3 is 16 amino acids long. CDR3 sequence: CASSQTGLAGMETQYF. The entire variable domain, with the rest obtained from reference TRBV14 and TRBJ2-5, is as follows: EAGVTQFPSHSVIEKGQTVTLRCDPISGHDNLYWYRRVMGKEIKFLLHFVKESKQDESGMPNNRFLAERTGGTYSTLKVQPAELEDSGVYFCASSQTGLAGMETQYFGPGTRLLVL.

The CDR3 reads CASSGERGRSSNEQFF. The chain links TRBV7-9 to TRBJ2-1; the TCRdb D gene call, TRBD2, has no DNA to confirm it. Germline assignment: CDR1 SEHNR and CDR2 FQNEAQ (reference sequence). The CDR3 loop spans 16 amino acids.

The chain links TRBV7-9 to TRBJ2-2; without DNA, the TCRdb call of TRBD1 cannot be checked. The CDR3 has 16 residues. CDR1 SEHNR and CDR2 FQNEAQ come from the germline V gene (reference sequence). The CDR3 here is CASSLAQGAFSGELFF. The full variable domain, in which reference TRBV7-9 and TRBJ2-2 provide the parts outside the CDR3, is DTGVSQNPRHKITKRGQNVTFRCDPISEHNRLYWYRQTLGQGPEFLTYFQNEAQLEKSRLLSDRFSAERPKGSFSTLEIQRTEQGDSAMYLCASSLAQGAFSGELFFGEGSRLTVL.

This sequence joins TRBV4-3 and TRBJ2-1; the TRBD2 assignment by TCRdb is unverifiable without DNA. The CDR3 sequence is 16 residues long. CDR1 and CDR2 from the germline V gene are LGHNA and YSLEER. This CDR3 reads CASSQVGSGRKDEQFF.